The sequence of this TCR beta chain was determined in a study of blood T cell repertoires in COVID-19. Study background: Samples representing acute and convalescent COVID-19 were sourced from the United States, Italy and Spain.

The study drew participants aged roughly 18 to 95 years from 20 to 30 US areas. CDR3 length: 13 residues. Trimming shortened V by 4 bases and J by 6 bases, and 13 bases separated the two germline ends. Germline lookup yields CDR1 SGHRS and CDR2 YFSETQ. Clones were sequenced by immunoSEQ multiplex PCR, and TCRdb holds only the in-frame ones, with some missing. The profile shows roughly 250,000 clones, 86% of them singletons. This chain joins TRBV5-1 and TRBJ1-1; unclear D gene. Sequences were obtained from PBMCs or T cells enriched from blood (not recorded which). This TCR was sampled from a woman aged 35 to 49 with acute COVID-19. The CDR3 region is CASSQRGGAEAFF. The CDR3 bases are TGCGCCAGCAGCCAACGGGGAGGCGCTGAAGCTTTCTTT.